Described below is a single T cell receptor (beta chain) sequence and its context. The junction departs from germline at one end; a sequencing error may be responsible. TCR beta VDJ and CDR3 profiling used genomic DNA as template. TCRdb passed the reads through MiXCR, listing each CDR3 protein once. The sample has 75,000 to 80,000 distinct CDR3 sequences, about 70% seen once; the top ten hold roughly 80%. The record originates from a study of CD8+CD57+ T cells in acquired aplastic anemia. The CDR3 totals 15 residues. Germline loops: CDR1 WNHNN, CDR2 SYGVQD (reference sequence). The sequenced patients had an expansion of CD8+CD57+ cells seen by flow cytometry.

The rearrangement links TRBV10-1 to TRBJ2-7; TRBD1 is a possible D gene (6 bases). This clonotype was obtained from a human donor with aplastic anemia. The sequencing input was sorted CD4+, CD8+, or CD8+CD57+ T cells (not recorded which) from PBMCs. CDR3 sequence reads: CASRTGQPWDYEQYF. The CDR3 bases are TGTGCCAGCAGGACCGGACAGCCGTGGGATTACGAGCAGTACTTC.